This TCR beta chain originates from a study of Graves' ophthalmopathy and Graves' hyperthyroidism. Findings and caveats of the study: It was with around 71% sensitivity and almost 75% specificity that the model predicted ophthalmopathy progression. Blood contained most expanded thyroid clonotypes exceeding 0.001 frequency.

At least ten counts were recorded for this clonotype. Antigen unknown. From RNA, the CDR3 regions of TCR beta chains were amplified and sequenced. Amplification began with first-round RT-PCR using HTBI primers, then second-round multiplex PCR was performed. One entry per CDR3 protein results from TCRdb running MiXCR on the multiplex PCR reads. The data contain 400,000 or so distinct CDR3 sequences, 15% of them singletons. A volume of 8.5 to 10 ml of fresh peripheral blood supplied the PBMCs. The CDR3 is 13 residues long. V lost 6 bases to trimming and J lost 3 bases, with 9 bases between them. Germline V CDR1 and CDR2: MNHEY, SVGEGT.

The chain links TRBV6-2 or TRBV6-3 to TRBJ1-5; no definite D call. Input material: peripheral blood. The clonotype comes from a woman aged 18-29 years with stable Graves' hyperthyroidism. CDR3 coding DNA: TGTGCCAGCAGATACGCCTCCAATCAGCCCCAGCATTTT. It translates to CASRYASNQPQHF.